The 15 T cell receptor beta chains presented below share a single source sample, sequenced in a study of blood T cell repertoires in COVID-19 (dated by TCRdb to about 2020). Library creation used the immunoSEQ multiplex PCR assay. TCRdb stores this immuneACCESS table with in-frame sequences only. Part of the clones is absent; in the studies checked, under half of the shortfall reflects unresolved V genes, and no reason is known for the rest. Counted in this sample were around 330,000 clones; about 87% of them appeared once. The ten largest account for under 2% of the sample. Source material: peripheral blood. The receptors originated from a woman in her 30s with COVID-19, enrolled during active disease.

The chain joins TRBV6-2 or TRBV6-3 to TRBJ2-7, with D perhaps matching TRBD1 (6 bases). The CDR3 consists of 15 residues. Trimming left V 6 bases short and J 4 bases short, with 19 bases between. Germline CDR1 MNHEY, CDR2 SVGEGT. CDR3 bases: TGTGCCAGCAGCAGAGGGGGTCCTTCCCCTTACGAGCAGTACTTC. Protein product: CASSRGGPSPYEQYF.

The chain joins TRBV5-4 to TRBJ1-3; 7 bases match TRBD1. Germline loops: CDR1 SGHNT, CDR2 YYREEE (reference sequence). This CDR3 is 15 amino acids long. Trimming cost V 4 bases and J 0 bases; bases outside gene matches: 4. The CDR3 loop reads CASSKGTASGNTIYF. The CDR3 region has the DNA TGTGCCAGCAGCAAAGGGACAGCCTCTGGAAACACCATATATTTT.

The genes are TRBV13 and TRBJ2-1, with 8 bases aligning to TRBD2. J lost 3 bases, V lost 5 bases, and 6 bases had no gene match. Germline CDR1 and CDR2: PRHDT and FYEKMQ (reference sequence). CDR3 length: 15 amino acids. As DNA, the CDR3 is TGTGCCAGCAGCGAGGGACGGGGGGGCTACAATGAGCAGTTCTTC. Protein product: CASSEGRGGYNEQFF. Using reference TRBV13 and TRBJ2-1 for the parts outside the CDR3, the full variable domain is AAGVIQSPRHLIKEKRETATLKCYPIPRHDTVYWYQQGPGQDPQFLISFYEKMQSDKGSIPDRFSAQQFSDYHSELNMSSLELGDSALYFCASSEGRGGYNEQFFGPGTRLTVL.

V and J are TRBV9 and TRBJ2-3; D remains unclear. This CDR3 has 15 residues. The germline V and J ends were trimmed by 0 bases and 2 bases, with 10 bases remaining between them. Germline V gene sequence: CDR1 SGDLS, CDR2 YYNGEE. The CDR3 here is CASSVATRFTDTQYF. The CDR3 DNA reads TGTGCCAGCAGCGTAGCTACCAGGTTCACAGATACGCAGTATTTT.

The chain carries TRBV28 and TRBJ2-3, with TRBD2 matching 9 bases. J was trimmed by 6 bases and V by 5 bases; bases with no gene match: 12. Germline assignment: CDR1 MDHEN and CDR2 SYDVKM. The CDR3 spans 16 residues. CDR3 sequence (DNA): TGTGCCAGCAGTACGTTAGCGGGGGCCGGGGTGGATACGCAGTATTTT. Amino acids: CASSTLAGAGVDTQYF. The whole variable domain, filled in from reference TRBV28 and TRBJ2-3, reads DVKVTQSSRYLVKRTGEKVFLECVQDMDHENMFWYRQDPGLGLRLIYFSYDVKMKEKGDIPEGYSVSREKKERFSLILESASTNQTSMYLCASSTLAGAGVDTQYFGPGTRLTVL.

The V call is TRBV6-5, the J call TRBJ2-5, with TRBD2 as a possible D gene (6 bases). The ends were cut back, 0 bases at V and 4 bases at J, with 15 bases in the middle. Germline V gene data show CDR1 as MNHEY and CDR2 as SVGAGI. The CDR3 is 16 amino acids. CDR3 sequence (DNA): TGTGCCAGCAGTTACTCAGCAGTGGCGGGAAGAGAGACCCAGTACTTC. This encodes CASSYSAVAGRETQYF.

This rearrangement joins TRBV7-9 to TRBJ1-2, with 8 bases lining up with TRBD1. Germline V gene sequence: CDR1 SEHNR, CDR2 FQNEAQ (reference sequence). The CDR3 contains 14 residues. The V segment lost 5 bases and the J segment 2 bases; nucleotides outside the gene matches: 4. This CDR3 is CASSNRGTNYGYTF. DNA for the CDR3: TGTGCCAGCAGCAACAGGGGGACCAACTATGGCTACACCTTC.

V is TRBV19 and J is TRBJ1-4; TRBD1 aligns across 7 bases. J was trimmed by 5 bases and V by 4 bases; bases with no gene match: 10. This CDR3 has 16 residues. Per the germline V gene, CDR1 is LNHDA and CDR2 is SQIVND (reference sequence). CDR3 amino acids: CASSKAGGTKNEKLFF. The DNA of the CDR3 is TGTGCCAGTAGTAAGGCAGGGGGGACGAAGAATGAAAAACTGTTTTTT.

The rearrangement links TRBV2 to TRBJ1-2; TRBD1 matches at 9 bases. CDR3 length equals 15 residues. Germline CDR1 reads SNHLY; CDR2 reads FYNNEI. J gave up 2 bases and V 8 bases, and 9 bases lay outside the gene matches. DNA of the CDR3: TGTGCCAGCTTTTACTCCGGGACAGGGAACTATGGCTACACCTTC. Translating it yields CASFYSGTGNYGYTF.

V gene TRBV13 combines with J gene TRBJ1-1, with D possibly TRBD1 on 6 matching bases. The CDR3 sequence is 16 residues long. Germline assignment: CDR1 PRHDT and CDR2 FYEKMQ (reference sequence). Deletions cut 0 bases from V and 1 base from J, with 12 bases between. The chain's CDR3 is CASSLGLGAGNTEAFF. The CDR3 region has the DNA TGTGCCAGCAGCTTAGGACTGGGGGCAGGGAACACTGAAGCTTTCTTT.

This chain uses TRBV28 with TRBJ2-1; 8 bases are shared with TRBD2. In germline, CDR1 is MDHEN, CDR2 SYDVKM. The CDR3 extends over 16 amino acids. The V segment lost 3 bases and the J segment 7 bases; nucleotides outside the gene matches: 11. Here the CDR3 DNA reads TGTGCCAGCAGTTTTCCGGGGGGGCCTAGTGTGAATGAGCAGTTCTTC. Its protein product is CASSFPGGPSVNEQFF.

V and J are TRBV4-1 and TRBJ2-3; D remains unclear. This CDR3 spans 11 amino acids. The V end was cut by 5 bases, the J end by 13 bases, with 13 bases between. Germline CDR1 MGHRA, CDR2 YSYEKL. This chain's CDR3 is CASSIAASKYF. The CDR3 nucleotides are TGCGCCAGCAGCATAGCAGCCTCCAAGTATTTT.

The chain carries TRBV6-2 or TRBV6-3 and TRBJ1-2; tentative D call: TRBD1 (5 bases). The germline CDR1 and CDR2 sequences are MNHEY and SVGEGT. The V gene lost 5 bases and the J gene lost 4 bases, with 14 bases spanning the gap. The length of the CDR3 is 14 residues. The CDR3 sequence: CASSDSNGLYGYTF. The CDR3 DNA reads TGTGCCAGCAGTGACAGCAATGGTCTCTATGGCTACACCTTC.

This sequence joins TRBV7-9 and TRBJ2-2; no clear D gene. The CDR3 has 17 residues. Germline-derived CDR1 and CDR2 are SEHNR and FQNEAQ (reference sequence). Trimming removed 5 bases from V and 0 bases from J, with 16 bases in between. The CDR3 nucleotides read TGTGCCAGCAGCCGATCCATGGGCTCACCGAACACCGGGGAGCTGTTTTTT. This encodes CASSRSMGSPNTGELFF.

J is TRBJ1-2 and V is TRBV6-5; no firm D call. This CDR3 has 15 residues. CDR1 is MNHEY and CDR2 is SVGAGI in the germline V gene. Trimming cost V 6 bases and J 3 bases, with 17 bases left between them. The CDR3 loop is CASSAFPQRHYGYTF. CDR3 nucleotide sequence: TGTGCCAGCAGCGCGTTCCCCCAGCGCCACTATGGCTACACCTTC.